Following are 15 T cell receptor beta chains from one sample sequenced in a study of T-cell reconstitution after alpha-beta-depleted transplantation in children. Unique molecular identifiers were incorporated into the prepared TCRbeta library. TCRdb used MiXCR to reprocess the PCR reads, holding one entry per CDR3 protein. The sample has over 400,000 distinct CDR3 sequences; about 40% are singletons. Sequencing used PBMCs, obtained before TCRalphabeta/CD19-depleted stem cell transplant. The receptor set was obtained from a girl aged 2 to 9 with aplastic anemia, due to receive a stem cell transplant.

V gene TRBV2 combines with J gene TRBJ1-5; weak D call: TRBD1 (5 bases). CDR1 and CDR2 (germline): SNHLY, FYNNEI. V was trimmed by 7 bases and J by 4 bases, leaving 14 bases between them. The CDR3 runs to 14 residues. The CDR3 region is CASTTGTGNQPQHF. The CDR3, as DNA: TGTGCCAGCACCACCGGGACGGGGAATCAGCCCCAGCATTTT.

This clonotype was counted at least ten times. The CDR3 DNA follows: TGCGCCAGCAGCTTGGGGCCGGGACAGGGATTGCGGGAGACCCAGTACTTC. This gives the protein CASSLGPGQGLRETQYF. The V and J genes are TRBV5-1 and TRBJ2-5; 9 bases align to TRBD1. The CDR3 has 17 residues. J gave up 5 bases and V 0 bases, and 11 bases lay outside the gene matches. Germline V gene sequence: CDR1 SGHRS, CDR2 YFSETQ. The full variable domain, its missing parts supplied by reference TRBV5-1 and TRBJ2-5, is KAGVTQTPRYLIKTRGQQVTLSCSPISGHRSVSWYQQTPGQGLQFLFEYFSETQRNKGNFPGRFSGRQFSNSRSEMNVSTLELGDSALYLCASSLGPGQGLRETQYFGPGTRLLVL.

The chain joins TRBV20-1 to TRBJ2-1; 11 positions agree with TRBD2. This CDR3 is built from 19 residues. The germline V gene encodes CDR1 DFQATT and CDR2 SNEGSKA (reference sequence). CDR3 DNA: TGCAGCGCGCGCGGCCGGGCTCGGGAAACTAGCGGGAGTTTGAATGAGCAGTTCTTC. This gives the protein CSARGRARETSGSLNEQFF.

The V and J genes are TRBV7-2 and TRBJ2-7; 7 nucleotides align to TRBD2. V lost 5 bases, J lost 10 bases, and 14 bases stayed unmatched. Germline CDR1 and CDR2: SGHTA and FQGNSA. The CDR3 is 14 residues long. CDR3 loop: CASSQSGRAGYQYF. DNA for the CDR3: TGTGCCAGCAGCCAGAGTGGGAGGGCCGGTTATCAGTACTTC.

The chain has TRBV5-1 and TRBJ2-1; 11 bases align to TRBD2. Unmatched junction bases numbered 7, after V lost 1 base and J lost 7 bases. Germline loops: CDR1 SGHRS, CDR2 YFSETQ. CDR3 size: 16 residues. The CDR3 DNA reads as TGCGCCAGCAGCTTGCGCCTAGCGGGAGGTCTAAATGAGCAGTTCTTC. It translates to CASSLRLAGGLNEQFF.

This clonotype has just a few counts. The chain uses TRBV30 and TRBJ2-1, with D unclear. This CDR3 is built from 11 residues. Deletions cut 0 bases from V and 10 bases from J, with 7 bases between. In germline, CDR1 is GTSNPN, CDR2 SVGIG (reference sequence). CDR3 sequence (DNA): TGTGCCTGGAGTGTAAGTGGGGAGCAGTTCTTC. This encodes CAWSVSGEQFF.

Many counts were recorded for this clonotype. The rearrangement uses TRBV20-1 and TRBJ2-5, with TRBD2 matching 10 bases. Germline loops: CDR1 DFQATT, CDR2 SNEGSKA (reference sequence). The CDR3 length is 16 residues. The ends lost 3 bases at V and 5 bases at J; junction bases unmatched: 12. CDR3 nucleotides: TGCAGTGCTAGCGGTCTCAGCGGGAGGGCCGTTGAGACCCAGTACTTC. As protein: CSASGLSGRAVETQYF.

The chain uses TRBV28 and TRBJ1-5, with D possibly matching TRBD1 (5 bases). The CDR3 covers 16 residues. Germline V gene data show CDR1 as MDHEN and CDR2 as SYDVKM. The V end was cut by 7 bases, the J end by 2 bases, with 18 bases between. In DNA, the CDR3 is TGTGCCAGCACCGAAGTGGGGGTACGGGGCAATCAGCCCCAGCATTTT. Protein sequence: CASTEVGVRGNQPQHF.

The chain carries TRBV7-2 and TRBJ1-2; possible D gene TRBD1, 6 bases. The CDR3 contains 12 residues. CDR1 and CDR2 from the germline V gene are SGHTA and FQGNSA. The V end was cut by 5 bases, the J end by 8 bases, with 12 bases between. This CDR3 is CASSQYREGYTF. DNA for the CDR3: TGTGCCAGCAGCCAGTACAGGGAAGGCTACACCTTC.

The chain uses TRBV29-1 and TRBJ2-2; TRBD1 might be the D (5 bases). The CDR3 length is 15 residues. The germline V and J ends were trimmed by 2 bases and 3 bases, with 13 bases remaining between them. Germline V gives CDR1 SQVTM, CDR2 ANQGSEA. The CDR3 sequence: CSVETGPGHTGELFF. CDR3 sequence (DNA): TGCAGCGTTGAAACGGGCCCAGGGCACACCGGGGAGCTGTTTTTT.

The rearrangement joins TRBV5-5 to TRBJ2-1, with D hard to call. V dropped 2 bases and J dropped 6 bases, with 18 bases sitting between them. CDR3 length: 16 residues. Germline assignment: CDR1 SGHKS and CDR2 YYEKEE (reference sequence). In DNA form, the CDR3 reads TGTGCCAGCAGCTTAGGCAGCAAGGTTATCCGCAATGAGCAGTTCTTC. It yields the protein CASSLGSKVIRNEQFF.

The sample holds many counts of this clonotype. DNA of the CDR3: TGTGCCAGCAGCCGTCAGGCATCACGGGGGCCCCAGCATTTT. This codes for CASSRQASRGPQHF. The V and J genes are TRBV12-3 or TRBV12-4 and TRBJ1-5; D gene uncertain. The germline V and J ends were trimmed by 6 bases and 9 bases, with 18 bases remaining between them. The CDR3 covers 14 residues.

The V gene is TRBV11-2, the J gene TRBJ2-7, with TRBD2 identical over 7 bases. Germline CDR1 is SGHAT and CDR2 is FQNNGV. This CDR3 region has 18 residues. The trim removed 3 bases at V and 3 bases at J, leaving 17 bases unmatched. The CDR3 region is CASSFLPGLSGTNYEQYF. The CDR3 bases are TGTGCCAGCAGCTTTCTCCCGGGGCTCAGCGGGACTAACTACGAGCAGTACTTC.

The chain couples TRBV7-2 to TRBJ2-3; no clear D. This CDR3 has 14 residues. V gave up 3 bases and J gave up 2 bases, with 9 bases separating them. Germline V gene lookup returns CDR1 SGHTA and CDR2 FQGNSA. The CDR3 loop is CASSFYLDTDTQYF. The CDR3, as DNA: TGTGCCAGCAGCTTTTATTTGGACACAGATACGCAGTATTTT.

This clonotype was counted many times. The chain employs TRBV29-1 and TRBJ1-5; 10 bases agree with TRBD1. Trimming removed 5 bases from V and 2 bases from J; junction bases left unmatched: 3. This CDR3 has 14 amino acids. Germline V lookup: CDR1 SQVTM, CDR2 ANQGSEA. The CDR3 loop is CSVTTGGGNQPQHF. CDR3 sequence (DNA): TGCAGCGTTACGACAGGGGGCGGCAATCAGCCCCAGCATTTT.